Shown below are 8 T cell receptor beta chains from a single sample sequenced in a study of cytomegalovirus exposure and HLA in healthy donors. 13 Jbeta primers and 60 Vbeta primers were used for the PCR. The repertoire was sequenced with immunoSEQ multiplex PCR; TCRdb's copy has only in-frame clones and lacks some. Recorded for this sample: about 140,000 clones. The specimen sequenced was PBMCs. Receptors originate from a young woman in good health and CMV-seronegative.

The CDR3 nucleotides are TGTGCCAGCAGTCTCCCACAGGCAACTAATGAAAAACTGTTTTTT. It codes for CASSLPQATNEKLFF. The genes are TRBV25-1 and TRBJ1-4; maybe TRBD1 (5 bases). This CDR3 comprises 15 residues. Germline V gene lookup returns CDR1 MGHDK and CDR2 SYGVNS. V was clipped by 5 bases and J by 0 bases, with 10 bases between them.

V is TRBV27 and J is TRBJ2-1; 8 bases are a match to TRBD2. V was pared by 7 bases and J by 9 bases, with 23 bases of the junction left unmatched. This CDR3 has 18 residues. Germline V CDR1 and CDR2: MNHEY, SMNVEV (reference sequence). This chain's CDR3 is CASIDSLLSGISKGEQFF. The CDR3 DNA reads as TGTGCCAGCATCGACTCCTTACTTAGCGGGATAAGTAAGGGTGAGCAGTTCTTC.

V gene TRBV14 combines with J gene TRBJ1-3; perhaps TRBD1 as D (6 bases). Germline V gives CDR1 SGHDN, CDR2 FVKESK. V shed 1 base and J shed 4 bases, with 11 bases lying between them. The CDR3 totals 15 residues. CDR3 DNA sequence: TGTGCCAGCAGCCAAGTCCGAACAGGGGGAAACACCATATATTTT. Translating it yields CASSQVRTGGNTIYF.

The V call is TRBV29-1, the J call TRBJ2-5; D not certain. The last part of the DNA fits TRBJ2-7 better; the J call may be wrong. This CDR3 region has 13 residues. Germline V gives CDR1 SQVTM, CDR2 ANQGSEA. DNA of the CDR3: TGCAGCGTGGGTAGCCGGCCGTCCTACGAGCAGTACTTC. It codes for CSVGSRPSYEQYF.

This sequence joins TRBV5-1 and TRBJ2-3; TRBD1 matches 7 bases. Germline lookup yields CDR1 SGHRS and CDR2 YFSETQ. V shed 4 bases and J 0 bases; nucleotides not matched to a gene: 5. The CDR3 length is 15 residues. The CDR3 bases are TGCGCCAGCAGCAACAGGGGCTTTAGCACAGATACGCAGTATTTT. This codes for CASSNRGFSTDTQYF.

The J gene is TRBJ1-3, the V gene TRBV4-1, with D possibly TRBD1 on 6 matching bases. Per the germline V gene, CDR1 is MGHRA and CDR2 is YSYEKL. V was shortened by 0 bases and J by 0 bases, with 15 bases between the two germline ends. The CDR3 extends over 18 amino acids. The CDR3 bases are TGCGCCAGCAGCCAAGATGTTTTGGGACAAATCTCTGGAAACACCATATATTTT. This sequence encodes CASSQDVLGQISGNTIYF.

The chain joins TRBV27 to TRBJ2-3; D possibly corresponds to TRBD2 (6 bases). Germline lookup yields CDR1 MNHEY and CDR2 SMNVEV (reference sequence). V dropped 5 bases and J dropped 0 bases, with 15 bases sitting between them. The CDR3 is 16 residues long. The CDR3 DNA is TGTGCCAGCAGTCGCCTAGCGTCCGCTAGCACAGATACGCAGTATTTT. It codes for CASSRLASASTDTQYF.

This chain uses TRBV5-4 with TRBJ1-2, with 7 positions matching TRBD1. J gave up 8 bases and V 4 bases, and 11 bases lay outside the gene matches. In germline, CDR1 is SGHNT, CDR2 YYREEE (reference sequence). The CDR3 is 14 residues long. Here the CDR3 reads CASSPDRAGRGYTF. The DNA for the CDR3 is TGTGCCAGCAGCCCTGACAGGGCGGGCAGAGGCTACACCTTC.